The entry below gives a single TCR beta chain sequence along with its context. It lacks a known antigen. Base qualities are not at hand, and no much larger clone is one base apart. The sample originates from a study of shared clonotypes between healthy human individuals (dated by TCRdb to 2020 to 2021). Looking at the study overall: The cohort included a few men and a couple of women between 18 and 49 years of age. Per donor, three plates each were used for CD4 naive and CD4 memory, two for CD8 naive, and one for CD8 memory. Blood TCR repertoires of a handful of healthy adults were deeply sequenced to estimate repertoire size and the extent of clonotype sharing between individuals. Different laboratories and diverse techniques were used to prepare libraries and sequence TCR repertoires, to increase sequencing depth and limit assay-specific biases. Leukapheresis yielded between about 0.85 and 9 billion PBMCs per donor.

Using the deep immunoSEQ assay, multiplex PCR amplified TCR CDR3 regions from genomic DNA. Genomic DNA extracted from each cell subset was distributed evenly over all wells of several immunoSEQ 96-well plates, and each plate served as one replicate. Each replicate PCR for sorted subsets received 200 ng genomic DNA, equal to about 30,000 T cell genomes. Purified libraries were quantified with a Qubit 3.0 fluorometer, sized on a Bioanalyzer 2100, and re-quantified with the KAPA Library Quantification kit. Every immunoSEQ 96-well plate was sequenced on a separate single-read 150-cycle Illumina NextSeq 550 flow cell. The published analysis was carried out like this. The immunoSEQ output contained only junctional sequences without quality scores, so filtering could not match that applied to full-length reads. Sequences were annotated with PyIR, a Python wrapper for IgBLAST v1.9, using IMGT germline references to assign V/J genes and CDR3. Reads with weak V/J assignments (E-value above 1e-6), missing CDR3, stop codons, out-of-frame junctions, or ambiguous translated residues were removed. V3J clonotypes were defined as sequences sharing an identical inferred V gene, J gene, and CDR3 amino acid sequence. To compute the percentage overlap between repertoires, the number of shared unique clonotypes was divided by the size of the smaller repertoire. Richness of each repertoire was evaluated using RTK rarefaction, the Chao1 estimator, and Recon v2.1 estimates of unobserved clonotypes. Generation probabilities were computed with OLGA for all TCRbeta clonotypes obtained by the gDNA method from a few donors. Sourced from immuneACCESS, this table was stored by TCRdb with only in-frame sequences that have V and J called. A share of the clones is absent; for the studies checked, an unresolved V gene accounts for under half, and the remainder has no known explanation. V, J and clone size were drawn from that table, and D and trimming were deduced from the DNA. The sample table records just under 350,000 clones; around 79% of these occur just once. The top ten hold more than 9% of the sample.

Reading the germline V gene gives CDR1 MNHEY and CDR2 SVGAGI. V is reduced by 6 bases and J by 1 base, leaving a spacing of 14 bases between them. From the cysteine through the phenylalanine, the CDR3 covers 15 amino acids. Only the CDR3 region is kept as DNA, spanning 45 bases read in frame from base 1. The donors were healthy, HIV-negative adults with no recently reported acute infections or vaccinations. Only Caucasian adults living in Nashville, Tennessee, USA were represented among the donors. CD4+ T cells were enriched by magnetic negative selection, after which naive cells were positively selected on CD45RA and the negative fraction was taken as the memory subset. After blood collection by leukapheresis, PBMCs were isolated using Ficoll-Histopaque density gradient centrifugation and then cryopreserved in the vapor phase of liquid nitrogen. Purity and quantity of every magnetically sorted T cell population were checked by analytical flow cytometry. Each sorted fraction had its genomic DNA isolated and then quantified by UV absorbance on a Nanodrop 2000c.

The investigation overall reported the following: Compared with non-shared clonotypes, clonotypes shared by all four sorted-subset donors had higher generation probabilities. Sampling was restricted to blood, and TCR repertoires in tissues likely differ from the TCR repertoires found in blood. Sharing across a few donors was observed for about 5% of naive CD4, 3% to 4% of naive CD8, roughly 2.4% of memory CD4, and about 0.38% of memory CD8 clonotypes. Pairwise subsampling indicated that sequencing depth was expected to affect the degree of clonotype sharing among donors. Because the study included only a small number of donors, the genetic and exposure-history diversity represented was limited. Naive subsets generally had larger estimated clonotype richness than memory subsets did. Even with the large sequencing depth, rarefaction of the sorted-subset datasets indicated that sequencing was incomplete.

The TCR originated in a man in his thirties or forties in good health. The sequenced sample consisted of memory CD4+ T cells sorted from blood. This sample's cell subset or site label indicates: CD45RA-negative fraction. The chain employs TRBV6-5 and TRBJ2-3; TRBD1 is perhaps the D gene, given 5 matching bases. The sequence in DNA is TGTGCCAGCAGGCTGACAGTCTGGGGCACAGATACGCAGTATTTT. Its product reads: CASRLTVWGTDTQYF.